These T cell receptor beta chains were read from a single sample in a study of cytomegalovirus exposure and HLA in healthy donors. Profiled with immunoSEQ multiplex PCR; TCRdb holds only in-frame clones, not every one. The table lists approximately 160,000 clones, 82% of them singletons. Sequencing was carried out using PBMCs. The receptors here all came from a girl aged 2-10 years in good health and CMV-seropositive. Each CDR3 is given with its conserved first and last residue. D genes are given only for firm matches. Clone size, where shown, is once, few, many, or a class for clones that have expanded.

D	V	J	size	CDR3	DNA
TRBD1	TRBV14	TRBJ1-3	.	CASSRTGFSGNTIYF	TGTGCCAGCAGCCGGACAGGATTCTCTGGAAACACCATATATTTT
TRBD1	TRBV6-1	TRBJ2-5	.	CASSDLGGTGQETQYF	TGTGCCAGCAGTGACCTGGGGGGGACAGGGCAAGAGACCCAGTACTTC
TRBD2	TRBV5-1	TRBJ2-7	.	CASSWTSGKKYEQYF	TGCGCCAGCAGCTGGACTAGCGGGAAGAAATACGAGCAGTACTTC
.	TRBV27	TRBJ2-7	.	CASRKWVGEQYF	TGTGCCAGCCGCAAATGGGTCGGGGAGCAGTACTTC
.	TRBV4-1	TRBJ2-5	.	CASSHSTGRYQETQYF	TGCGCCAGCAGCCATTCGACAGGGAGGTACCAAGAGACCCAGTACTTC
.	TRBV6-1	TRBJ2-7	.	CASNTGNYEQYF	TGTGCCAGCAATACAGGGAACTACGAGCAGTACTTC
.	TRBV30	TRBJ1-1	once	CAWRGGGGGQAFF	TGTGCCTGGAGAGGGGGAGGGGGAGGGCAAGCTTTCTTT
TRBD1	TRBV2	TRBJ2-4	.	CASRLTGTGTKNIQYF	TGTGCCAGCAGGCTAACCGGGACAGGGACCAAAAACATTCAGTACTTC
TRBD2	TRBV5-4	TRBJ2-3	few	CASAPRTSGSMDTQYF	TGTGCCAGCGCCCCCCGGACTAGCGGGAGCATGGATACGCAGTATTTT
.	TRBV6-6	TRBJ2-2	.	CASTGSQGSTGELFF	TGTGCCAGCACCGGATCGCAGGGCAGCACCGGGGAGCTGTTTTTT
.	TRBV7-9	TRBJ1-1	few	CASSSGGNTEAFF	TGTGCCAGCAGCTCAGGTGGGAACACTGAAGCTTTCTTT
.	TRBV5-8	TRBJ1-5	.	CASSLVGGTQPQHF	TGTGCCAGCAGCTTGGTTGGGGGGACGCAGCCCCAGCATTTT
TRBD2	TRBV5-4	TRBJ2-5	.	CASSPGRQETQYF	TGTGCCAGCAGCCCCGGGAGGCAAGAGACCCAGTACTTC
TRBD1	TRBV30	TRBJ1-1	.	CAWDGQGTEAFF	TGTGCCTGGGACGGACAGGGCACTGAAGCTTTCTTT
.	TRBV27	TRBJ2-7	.	CASSQGRANLIYEQYF	TGTGCCAGCAGTCAAGGGCGGGCTAACCTCATCTACGAGCAGTACTTC
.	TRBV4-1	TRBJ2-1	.	CASSQVGGLSYNEQFF	TGCGCCAGCAGCCAAGTAGGAGGCCTCTCCTACAATGAGCAGTTCTTC
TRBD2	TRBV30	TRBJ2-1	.	CAWSHSGSIGNEQFF	TGTGCCTGGAGCCATAGCGGGAGCATTGGGAATGAGCAGTTCTTC
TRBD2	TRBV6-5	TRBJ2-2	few	CASSWGRETQSGELFF	TGTGCCAGCAGTTGGGGGAGGGAGACACAATCCGGGGAGCTGTTTTTT
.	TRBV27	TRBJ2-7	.	CASSLRAGAYEQYF	TGTGCCAGCAGTTTACGTGCAGGGGCCTACGAGCAGTACTTC
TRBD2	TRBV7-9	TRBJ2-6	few	CASRSSGSSSGANVLTF	TGTGCCAGCAGGTCTAGCGGGAGTTCGTCTGGGGCCAACGTCCTGACTTTC
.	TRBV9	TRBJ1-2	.	CASSPHLQGDYGYTF	TGTGCCAGCAGCCCCCACCTACAGGGAGACTATGGCTACACCTTC
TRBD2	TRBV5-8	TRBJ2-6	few	CASTLAGGRVGANVLTF	TGTGCCAGTACCCTAGCGGGAGGGCGAGTGGGGGCCAACGTCCTGACTTTC
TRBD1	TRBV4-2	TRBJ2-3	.	CASSGPGTGGTSTDTQYF	TGTGCCAGCAGCGGACCCGGGACAGGGGGCACGAGCACAGATACGCAGTATTTT
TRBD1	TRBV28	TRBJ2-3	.	CASIGVDRGPADTQYF	TGTGCCAGCATTGGTGTAGACAGGGGGCCGGCAGATACGCAGTATTTT